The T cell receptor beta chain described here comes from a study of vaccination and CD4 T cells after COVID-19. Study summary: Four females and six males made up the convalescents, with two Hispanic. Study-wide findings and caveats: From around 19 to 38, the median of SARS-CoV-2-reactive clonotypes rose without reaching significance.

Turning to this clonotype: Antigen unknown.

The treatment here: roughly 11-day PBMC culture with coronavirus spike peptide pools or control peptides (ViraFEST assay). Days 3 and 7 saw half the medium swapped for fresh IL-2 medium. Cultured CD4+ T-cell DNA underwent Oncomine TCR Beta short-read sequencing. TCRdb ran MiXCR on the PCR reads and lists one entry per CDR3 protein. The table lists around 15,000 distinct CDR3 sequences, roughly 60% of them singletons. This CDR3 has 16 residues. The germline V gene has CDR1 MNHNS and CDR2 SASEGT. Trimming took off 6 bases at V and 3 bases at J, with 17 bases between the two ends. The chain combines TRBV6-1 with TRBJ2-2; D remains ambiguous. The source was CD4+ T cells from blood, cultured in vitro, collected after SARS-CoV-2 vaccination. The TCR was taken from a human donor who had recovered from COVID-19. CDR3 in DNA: TGTGCCAGCAGCCTATCTTACGGGTCCCACACCGGGGAGCTGTTTTTT. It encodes CASSLSYGSHTGELFF.